Listed below are T cell receptor beta chains from one sample, sequenced in a study of shared clonotypes between healthy human individuals. Profiled with immunoSEQ multiplex PCR; TCRdb holds only in-frame clones, not every one. The sample lists roughly 2.5 million clones, just over 90% seen once, with 0.13% to 0.15% in the top ten. Sample: naive CD4+ T cells sorted from blood. These receptors were taken from a man younger than 35 in good health. CDR3s include the opening cysteine and the closing phenylalanine or tryptophan. D genes are given only for firm matches. Size is stated for part of the rows, as once, few or many counts, or as a class when the clone is expanded.

j_call: TRBJ2-1
v_call: TRBV10-3
d_call: TRBD2
clone_size: -
cdr3_nt: TGTGCCATCAGCGAACAAATTCTAGCGGGATCCTACAATGAGCAGTTCTTC
cdr3_aa: CAISEQILAGSYNEQFF

j_call: TRBJ1-5
v_call: TRBV28
d_call: -
clone_size: -
cdr3_nt: TGTGCCAGCAGTGCCATCGGGATCCTCAATCAGCCCCAGCATTTT
cdr3_aa: CASSAIGILNQPQHF

j_call: TRBJ2-1
v_call: TRBV18
d_call: -
clone_size: -
cdr3_nt: TGTGCCAGCTCACCACAACAGGGAGGCCGGAGGAATGAGCAGTTCTTC
cdr3_aa: CASSPQQGGRRNEQFF

j_call: TRBJ1-2
v_call: TRBV14
d_call: -
clone_size: -
cdr3_nt: TGTGCCAGCAGCGAACAGGATAACTATGGCTACACCTTC
cdr3_aa: CASSEQDNYGYTF

j_call: TRBJ2-1
v_call: TRBV30
d_call: -
clone_size: -
cdr3_nt: TGTGCCTGGGAGAGTAGCCCCTACAATGAGCAGTTCTTC
cdr3_aa: CAWESSPYNEQFF

j_call: TRBJ2-7
v_call: TRBV10-3
d_call: TRBD2
clone_size: -
cdr3_nt: TGTGCCATCAGCCGAAATTACCTACTAGCGGGAGTGGTCGAGCAGTACTTC
cdr3_aa: CAISRNYLLAGVVEQYF

j_call: TRBJ1-6
v_call: TRBV7-3
d_call: -
clone_size: -
cdr3_nt: TGTGCCAGCAGCTTAAATCAGGGTTCACCCCTCCACTTT
cdr3_aa: CASSLNQGSPLHF

j_call: TRBJ1-1
v_call: TRBV5-4
d_call: TRBD1
clone_size: -
cdr3_nt: TGTGCCAGCAGCTTGTCGGGACAGGGGTTGAACACTGAAGCTTTCTTT
cdr3_aa: CASSLSGQGLNTEAFF

j_call: TRBJ2-1
v_call: TRBV2
d_call: -
clone_size: -
cdr3_nt: TGTGCCAGCAGTGTGGGACTCAATGAGCAGTTCTTC
cdr3_aa: CASSVGLNEQFF

j_call: TRBJ2-4
v_call: TRBV9
d_call: -
clone_size: once
cdr3_nt: TGTGCCAGCAGCGTTCTCGACCGGGGTGCCAAAAACATTCAGTACTTC
cdr3_aa: CASSVLDRGAKNIQYF

j_call: TRBJ1-2
v_call: TRBV6-5
d_call: -
clone_size: -
cdr3_nt: TGTGCCAGCAGTGGAACAGGGAGCTATGGCTACACCTTC
cdr3_aa: CASSGTGSYGYTF

j_call: TRBJ1-1
v_call: TRBV5-1
d_call: -
clone_size: once
cdr3_nt: TGCGCCAGCAGCTTGTCCCCAGCTAACACTGAAGCTTTCTTT
cdr3_aa: CASSLSPANTEAFF

j_call: TRBJ2-1
v_call: TRBV5-1
d_call: TRBD2
clone_size: -
cdr3_nt: TGCGCCAGCAGCTCAGATACCCTAGCGGGGGGCGGAGAGGAGCAGTTCTTC
cdr3_aa: CASSSDTLAGGGEEQFF

j_call: TRBJ1-5
v_call: TRBV6-6
d_call: -
clone_size: -
cdr3_nt: TGTGCCAGCTGGGGCAGTAGCAATCAGCCCCAGCATTTT
cdr3_aa: CASWGSSNQPQHF

j_call: TRBJ1-2
v_call: TRBV4-1
d_call: TRBD1
clone_size: -
cdr3_nt: TGCGCCAGCAGCCTTACAGGGGGCTCTGGCTATGGCTACACCTTC
cdr3_aa: CASSLTGGSGYGYTF

j_call: TRBJ1-1
v_call: TRBV2
d_call: TRBD1
clone_size: -
cdr3_nt: TGTGCCAGCACGACACAGGGGGCTAACACTGAAGCTTTCTTT
cdr3_aa: CASTTQGANTEAFF

j_call: TRBJ2-6
v_call: TRBV7-8
d_call: -
clone_size: -
cdr3_nt: TGTGCCAGCAGCTTAGCAGGGTCTGGGGCCAACGTCCTGACTTTC
cdr3_aa: CASSLAGSGANVLTF

j_call: TRBJ1-5
v_call: TRBV6-5
d_call: -
clone_size: -
cdr3_nt: TGTGCCAGCAGCTCCCCGTCCCCAGGGTACCAGCCCCAGCATTTT
cdr3_aa: CASSSPSPGYQPQHF

j_call: TRBJ2-3
v_call: TRBV5-1
d_call: TRBD2
clone_size: -
cdr3_nt: TGCGCCAGCAGCTTGGGGACTAGCTTAGATACGCAGTATTTT
cdr3_aa: CASSLGTSLDTQYF

j_call: TRBJ2-5
v_call: TRBV2
d_call: -
clone_size: -
cdr3_nt: TGTGCCAGCAGTCAAAGAGAGACCCAGTACTTC
cdr3_aa: CASSQRETQYF

j_call: TRBJ1-2
v_call: TRBV7-2
d_call: -
clone_size: -
cdr3_nt: TGTGCCAGCAGCTTCGACGGACACTATGGCTACACCTTC
cdr3_aa: CASSFDGHYGYTF

j_call: TRBJ2-3
v_call: TRBV7-2
d_call: -
clone_size: -
cdr3_nt: TGTGCCAGCAGCTACCAGGTGGGTAGCACAGATACGCAGTATTTT
cdr3_aa: CASSYQVGSTDTQYF

j_call: TRBJ1-1
v_call: TRBV21-1
d_call: -
clone_size: -
cdr3_nt: TGTGCCAGCAGCCTTAGCCGTAACACTGAAGCTTTCTTT
cdr3_aa: CASSLSRNTEAFF

j_call: TRBJ2-3
v_call: TRBV5-1
d_call: -
clone_size: -
cdr3_nt: TGCGCCAGCAGGTCGCCGGGACTGAGCACAGATACGCAGTATTTT
cdr3_aa: CASRSPGLSTDTQYF

j_call: TRBJ2-7
v_call: TRBV2
d_call: -
clone_size: -
cdr3_nt: TGTGCCAGCCATCGCACAAGCCAGACCTACGAGCAGTACTTC
cdr3_aa: CASHRTSQTYEQYF

j_call: TRBJ1-4
v_call: TRBV15
d_call: -
clone_size: -
cdr3_nt: TGTGCCACCAACTTCAAACCGACACCGCCTGCCGGTGAAAAACTGTTTTTT
cdr3_aa: CATNFKPTPPAGEKLFF

j_call: TRBJ2-5
v_call: TRBV18
d_call: -
clone_size: -
cdr3_nt: TGTGCCAGCTCACCCGGACTGCAACAAGAGACCCAGTACTTC
cdr3_aa: CASSPGLQQETQYF

j_call: TRBJ2-5
v_call: TRBV7-9
d_call: -
clone_size: -
cdr3_nt: TGTGCCAGCAGCTTAGTCGGGGAGAAGCAAGAGACCCAGTACTTC
cdr3_aa: CASSLVGEKQETQYF

j_call: TRBJ2-4
v_call: TRBV7-9
d_call: TRBD2
clone_size: -
cdr3_nt: TGTGCCAGCAGCCGGGAGGGGAACATTCAGTACTTC
cdr3_aa: CASSREGNIQYF

j_call: TRBJ1-5
v_call: TRBV10-3
d_call: -
clone_size: -
cdr3_nt: TGTGCCATCAGTGAATCCGGGAACAGCAATCAGCCCCAGCATTTT
cdr3_aa: CAISESGNSNQPQHF

j_call: TRBJ2-5
v_call: TRBV6-5
d_call: -
clone_size: -
cdr3_nt: TGTGCCAGCAGGGAACTAGATCGGGAGACCCAGTACTTC
cdr3_aa: CASRELDRETQYF

j_call: TRBJ1-4
v_call: TRBV7-9
d_call: -
clone_size: -
cdr3_nt: TGTGCCAGCAGCCCTTTGGAAGGTCCCTACGAAAAACTGTTTTTT
cdr3_aa: CASSPLEGPYEKLFF

j_call: TRBJ2-2
v_call: TRBV30
d_call: TRBD2
clone_size: once
cdr3_nt: TGTGCCTGGGGAGGCGGGGGAAACACCGGGGAGCTGTTTTTT
cdr3_aa: CAWGGGGNTGELFF

j_call: TRBJ2-7
v_call: TRBV19
d_call: -
clone_size: -
cdr3_nt: TGTGCCAGTAGTACTGGGCGAGGCGAGCAGTACTTC
cdr3_aa: CASSTGRGEQYF

j_call: TRBJ2-4
v_call: TRBV28
d_call: -
clone_size: -
cdr3_nt: TGTGCCAGCAGTGGCCAGTGGGTCGGGGGGCTAAACATTCAGTACTTC
cdr3_aa: CASSGQWVGGLNIQYF

j_call: TRBJ1-2
v_call: TRBV23-1
d_call: TRBD1
clone_size: few
cdr3_nt: TGCGCCAGCCGACAGGGAAACTATGGCTACACCTTC
cdr3_aa: CASRQGNYGYTF

j_call: TRBJ2-1
v_call: TRBV7-9
d_call: TRBD2
clone_size: -
cdr3_nt: TGTGCCAGCAGCCTAGCGGGGGCAGGGGTCCACAATGAGCAGTTCTTC
cdr3_aa: CASSLAGAGVHNEQFF

j_call: TRBJ1-3
v_call: TRBV7-2
d_call: -
clone_size: -
cdr3_nt: TGTGCCAGCAGCTATTCAGGGGCTGGAAACACCATATATTTT
cdr3_aa: CASSYSGAGNTIYF

j_call: TRBJ2-7
v_call: TRBV4-1
d_call: TRBD1
clone_size: -
cdr3_nt: TGCGCCAGCAGCCAAGGCAGGGGGCTTTCCTACGAGCAGTACTTC
cdr3_aa: CASSQGRGLSYEQYF

j_call: TRBJ2-1
v_call: TRBV4-1
d_call: TRBD2
clone_size: -
cdr3_nt: TGCGCCAGCAGCTCTTACAGCGGGAGGTCCTACAATGAGCAGTTCTTC
cdr3_aa: CASSSYSGRSYNEQFF

j_call: TRBJ2-5
v_call: TRBV30
d_call: TRBD2
clone_size: -
cdr3_nt: TGTGCCTGGAGTGTACTTCGTTCTAGCGGGGGGCAGCAGTACTTC
cdr3_aa: CAWSVLRSSGGQQYF

j_call: TRBJ2-1
v_call: TRBV10-2
d_call: TRBD2
clone_size: once
cdr3_nt: TGCGCCAGCAGTGAGTCGACTTACGGCGGGGGGGCATATGAGCAGTTCTTC
cdr3_aa: CASSESTYGGGAYEQFF

j_call: TRBJ2-7
v_call: TRBV1
d_call: -
clone_size: -
cdr3_nt: TGCACCAGCAGCGAATACTTTAGAAGGCGGGAGAGGGCCTACGAGCAGTACTTC
cdr3_aa: CTSSEYFRRRERAYEQYF

j_call: TRBJ1-1
v_call: TRBV5-1
d_call: -
clone_size: once
cdr3_nt: TGCGCCAGCAGCTTAAAGGACCTGAACACTGAAGCTTTCTTT
cdr3_aa: CASSLKDLNTEAFF

j_call: TRBJ1-3
v_call: TRBV18
d_call: TRBD1
clone_size: -
cdr3_nt: TGTGCCAGCTCACCTCGACAGGGGGACACCATATATTTT
cdr3_aa: CASSPRQGDTIYF

j_call: TRBJ1-5
v_call: TRBV18
d_call: -
clone_size: -
cdr3_nt: TGTGCCAGCTCACCCAGGACAGAGAATCAGCCCCAGCATTTT
cdr3_aa: CASSPRTENQPQHF

j_call: TRBJ1-1
v_call: TRBV18
d_call: TRBD1
clone_size: -
cdr3_nt: TGTGCCAGCTCACCTTGGACAGGGGGCACTGAAGCTTTCTTT
cdr3_aa: CASSPWTGGTEAFF

j_call: TRBJ1-6
v_call: TRBV9
d_call: -
clone_size: once
cdr3_nt: TGTGCCAGCGGGAAGGATGGAGGGGTCGGGGGTAATTCACCCCTCCACTTT
cdr3_aa: CASGKDGGVGGNSPLHF

j_call: TRBJ2-7
v_call: TRBV10-2
d_call: TRBD2
clone_size: -
cdr3_nt: TGCGCCAGCGGCGGGAGTCAGGGCGAGCAGTACTTC
cdr3_aa: CASGGSQGEQYF